The rows below give T cell receptor beta chains drawn from one sample of a study of T-cell memory formation after mild COVID-19. TCRdb re-called the 5' RACE reads through MiXCR, storing one row per CDR3 protein. This table holds hundreds of thousands of distinct CDR3 sequences, approximately 15% found once. Sequencing was performed on PBMCs or a T cell subset sorted from them (not recorded which). The source of these receptors is an adult woman who had mild COVID-19 (a few samples of this study predate the infection). Cell type and time point are not known. CDR3s leave out the opening cysteine and the closing phenylalanine or tryptophan. The order of the fields is J gene, V gene, CDR3 protein.

J gene: TRBJ2-3; V gene: TRBV5-1; CDR3 protein: ASSFYGDLAGTDTQY
J gene: TRBJ2-1; V gene: TRBV6-6; CDR3 protein: ASSYLLLAENYNEQF
J gene: TRBJ2-1; V gene: TRBV5-6; CDR3 protein: ASERIGENNEQF
J gene: TRBJ2-7; V gene: TRBV15; CDR3 protein: ATSIGGDADEQY
J gene: TRBJ2-1; V gene: TRBV24-1; CDR3 protein: ATSDTRGRGLYNEQF
J gene: TRBJ1-1; V gene: TRBV6-1; CDR3 protein: ASSPPDRPLAEAF
J gene: TRBJ2-7; V gene: TRBV20-1; CDR3 protein: SARLGYEQY
J gene: TRBJ2-5; V gene: TRBV5-1; CDR3 protein: ASSLEAPSEQETQY
J gene: TRBJ2-5; V gene: TRBV6-1; CDR3 protein: ASSPAGGTGTQY
J gene: TRBJ2-7; V gene: TRBV5-1; CDR3 protein: ASSLKAGGEQY
J gene: TRBJ2-3; V gene: TRBV7-9; CDR3 protein: ASSLFQGGTDTQY
J gene: TRBJ2-7; V gene: TRBV2; CDR3 protein: AAGEQEQY
J gene: TRBJ1-2; V gene: TRBV2; CDR3 protein: ASSVLVANYGYT
J gene: TRBJ2-3; V gene: TRBV12-5; CDR3 protein: ASGSGGTSRVGDTQY
J gene: TRBJ2-6; V gene: TRBV6-1; CDR3 protein: ASSGHSGANVLT
J gene: TRBJ2-3; V gene: TRBV4-2; CDR3 protein: ASSQAVLPTDTQY
J gene: TRBJ1-2; V gene: TRBV20-1; CDR3 protein: SSGTGGSRYGYT
J gene: TRBJ2-5; V gene: TRBV5-1; CDR3 protein: ASSLAQGGSWETQY
J gene: TRBJ2-3; V gene: TRBV11-3; CDR3 protein: ASRRTDAGGLRTDTQY
J gene: TRBJ1-4; V gene: TRBV5-5; CDR3 protein: ASSFSGSNEKLF
J gene: TRBJ1-1; V gene: TRBV7-8; CDR3 protein: ASSLQKEMNTEAF
J gene: TRBJ2-5; V gene: TRBV4-1; CDR3 protein: ASSQVRGETQY
J gene: TRBJ1-1; V gene: TRBV4-3; CDR3 protein: ASSLSGGGTEAF
J gene: TRBJ2-2; V gene: TRBV24-1; CDR3 protein: ATSDRQVLMAGELF
J gene: TRBJ1-5; V gene: TRBV7-9; CDR3 protein: ASSYGTGYSNQPQH
J gene: TRBJ2-1; V gene: TRBV15; CDR3 protein: ATSRHFAGTSVYNEQF
J gene: TRBJ2-5; V gene: TRBV20-1; CDR3 protein: SASGQQETQY
J gene: TRBJ2-3; V gene: TRBV6-5; CDR3 protein: ASSYSVSGNTDTQY
J gene: TRBJ2-1; V gene: TRBV25-1; CDR3 protein: ASSDVVGGGAGGYNEQF
J gene: TRBJ1-5; V gene: TRBV7-2; CDR3 protein: ASSLDNRNQPQH
J gene: TRBJ1-4; V gene: TRBV5-4; CDR3 protein: ASSSRGQGFEKLF